The next 13 T cell receptor beta chains were all read from a single sample in a study of T cells in tuberculosis. Libraries were prepared by immunoSEQ multiplex PCR; TCRdb keeps only in-frame clonotypes and omits some of them. The sample includes more than 35,000 clones, roughly 95% of them seen just once. Time point noted: new active TB diagnosis, blood taken before or within 7 days of starting treatment. The sample was PBMCs, taken at tuberculosis diagnosis. The source of these receptors is an adult with tuberculosis.

The genes are TRBV5-8 and TRBJ2-3; 8 nucleotides agree with TRBD1. Looked up from germline, CDR1 is SGHTS and CDR2 is YDEGEE. J gave up 3 bases and V 2 bases, and 8 bases lay outside the gene matches. The CDR3 spans 16 residues. The DNA for the CDR3 is TGTGCCAGCAGCTTAAAGGGCAGGGGGCTGACAGATACGCAGTATTTT. This gives the protein CASSLKGRGLTDTQYF.

This sequence joins TRBV25-1 and TRBJ1-2, with 9 bases identical to TRBD1. The CDR3 runs to 16 residues. The ends lost 5 bases at V and 6 bases at J; junction bases unmatched: 13. Per germline, CDR1 MGHDK and CDR2 SYGVNS. The CDR3 here is CASSRRTGGAEDGYTF. The CDR3 nucleotides read TGTGCCAGCAGTCGCCGCACAGGGGGCGCCGAAGATGGCTACACCTTC.

The gene calls are TRBV7-2 and TRBJ2-5, with D tentatively TRBD2 (7 bases). The CDR3 spans 14 residues. V lost 3 bases, J lost 5 bases, and 13 bases lay in between. Germline V gives CDR1 SGHTA, CDR2 FQGNSA. CDR3 DNA: TGTGCCAGCAGCTTGGCGGGGGCAGGGGAGACCCAGTACTTC. This codes for CASSLAGAGETQYF.

The count of this clone is one. The chain has TRBV5-1 and TRBJ2-7; D perhaps matches TRBD2 (6 bases). The CDR3 runs to 14 residues. Trimming shortened V by 5 bases and J by 0 bases, and 12 bases separated the two germline ends. The V gene's germline CDR1 is SGHRS and CDR2 YFSETQ. The DNA for the CDR3 is TGCGCCAGCAGGGGGGGTCCTAGCTCCTACGAGCAGTACTTC. This codes for CASRGGPSSYEQYF.

The chain recombines TRBV9 with TRBJ2-1, with D possibly being TRBD1 (5 bases). The CDR3 is 16 residues long. Per germline, CDR1 SGDLS and CDR2 YYNGEE. V gave up 0 bases and J gave up 10 bases, with 20 bases separating them. DNA for the CDR3: TGTGCCAGCAGCGTAGCTGGGCAGGGCTTCTCCCCGGAGCAGTTCTTC. Translated: CASSVAGQGFSPEQFF.

The V call is TRBV28, the J call TRBJ1-5; D possibly corresponds to TRBD1 (6 bases). The CDR3 runs 18 residues. Trimming left V 1 base short and J 2 bases short, with 18 bases between. Germline V lookup: CDR1 MDHEN, CDR2 SYDVKM. CDR3 residues: CASSLSQKQGHGNQPQHF. CDR3 coding DNA: TGTGCCAGCAGTTTATCTCAGAAACAGGGCCATGGCAATCAGCCCCAGCATTTT.

This clone came up once. The rearrangement links TRBV2 to TRBJ2-2, with 7 bases identical to TRBD2. Germline CDR1 reads SNHLY; CDR2 reads FYNNEI. Losses at the gene ends were 5 bases for V and 4 bases for J; bases not matched to a gene: 7. This CDR3 contains 15 residues. In nucleotides, the CDR3 is TGTGCCAGCAGTAGGGGACCGGGGGGCACCGGGGAGCTGTTTTTT. Amino acid sequence: CASSRGPGGTGELFF.

This clone was seen a single time. The CDR3 sequence is CASSPGSGGRETQYF. CDR3 nucleotides: TGTGCCAGCAGTCCTGGTAGCGGGGGCCGGGAGACCCAGTACTTC. The chain links TRBV13 to TRBJ2-5; TRBD2 agrees at 9 bases. The CDR3 runs to 15 residues. Germline lookup yields CDR1 PRHDT and CDR2 FYEKMQ (reference sequence). The junction had 10 bases not matched to a gene; V was cut back by 6 bases and J by 5 bases.

This chain connects TRBV30 to TRBJ2-1; 8 bases agree with TRBD2. In germline, CDR1 is GTSNPN, CDR2 SVGIG (reference sequence). V lost 6 bases to trimming and J lost 3 bases; unmatched junction nucleotides: 10. The CDR3 sequence is 15 residues long. The DNA for the CDR3 is TGTGCCTGCCCAGGACTAGCAGGGCGCTACAATGAGCAGTTCTTC. This encodes CACPGLAGRYNEQFF.

This rearrangement joins TRBV5-1 to TRBJ1-1; the D gene is possibly TRBD1 (6 bases). V lost 3 bases and J lost 1, with 10 bases in between. CDR3 length: 14 residues. The V gene's germline CDR1 is SGHRS and CDR2 YFSETQ. CDR3 nucleotide sequence: TGCGCCAGCAGCTGGACAGACCAGAACACTGAAGCTTTCTTT. Protein product: CASSWTDQNTEAFF.

This chain uses TRBV5-6 with TRBJ2-7, with TRBD1 as a possible D gene (6 bases). Germline-derived CDR1 and CDR2 are SGHDT and YYEEEE. The CDR3 is 15 amino acids. V lost 4 bases to trimming and J lost 2 bases, with 16 bases between them. In DNA, the CDR3 is TGTGCCAGCAGCAAAACCTGGACAGCAGCCTACGAGCAGTACTTC. Protein product: CASSKTWTAAYEQYF.

The rearrangement uses TRBV7-9 and TRBJ2-1; 8 positions match TRBD1. Germline V gene data show CDR1 as SEHNR and CDR2 as FQNEAQ (reference sequence). The trim removed 4 bases at V and 0 bases at J, leaving 14 bases unmatched. CDR3 length: 19 residues. The chain's CDR3 is CASSSQDRALASSYNEQFF. The CDR3 DNA reads TGTGCCAGCAGCTCACAGGACAGGGCACTAGCCAGCTCCTACAATGAGCAGTTCTTC.

This chain links TRBV27 with TRBJ2-1; the D gene is possibly TRBD1 (5 bases). V lost 5 bases and J 1 base, leaving 9 bases between the germline ends. The CDR3 loop spans 14 amino acids. Looked up from germline, CDR1 is MNHEY and CDR2 is SMNVEV (reference sequence). The CDR3 is CASSQGYSYNEQFF. The CDR3 DNA sequence: TGTGCCAGCAGTCAGGGTTATTCCTACAATGAGCAGTTCTTC.